Described below is a single TCR beta chain sequence and its context. At one end the junction does not follow the germline gene, possibly because of a read error. The CDR3 covers 15 residues. Looked up from germline, CDR1 is SNHLY and CDR2 is FYNNEI. Genomic DNA belonging to each subset was distributed in equal measure over several immunoSEQ plates. Sequencing used immunoSEQ multiplex PCR; TCRdb keeps in-frame clones, though not all of them. The sample contains some 530,000 clones, approximately 84% of which appear only once. These data originate in a study of shared clonotypes between healthy human individuals.

This rearrangement joins TRBV2 to TRBJ2-7; TRBD2 agrees at 10 bases. The TCR was taken from a woman between 40 and 50 years old in good health. Some clones in this sample may be carry-over from other donors' samples. Sequencing was performed on PBMCs. The CDR3 protein is CASREVAGGFYEQYF. CDR3 sequence (DNA): TGTGCCAGCAGGGAAGTAGCGGGAGGTTTCTACGAGCAGTACTTC. Filled out from reference TRBV2 and TRBJ2-7, the complete variable domain reads EPEVTQTPSHQVTQMGQEVILRCVPISNHLYFYWYRQILGQKVEFLVSFYNNEISEKSEIFDDQFSVERPDGSNFTLKIRSTKLEDSAMYFCASREVAGGFYEQYFGPGTRLTVT.